Sequencing of this TCR beta chain was carried out in a study of blood T cell repertoires in COVID-19 (TCRdb year 2020). For the wider study: The collaborator samples originated in the United States, Italy and Spain and spanned the acute and convalescent phases of COVID-19. The material from the prospective study consisted of cDNA or gDNA derived from T cells, B-cell-depleted T cells, or PBMCs. Sample metadata almost always included a de-identified subject ID, COVID-19 status, age in years and sex. The samples were drawn from two sources: the first 160 participants of the ongoing ImmuneRACE study, and about 1,300 subjects contributed by 6 global collaborators. Subjects who had been exposed to COVID-19, were actively infected with it, or had recovered from it provided the deeply sampled blood TCRbeta repertoires that made up the dataset. Where available, HLA class I and class II types were obtained from metadata supplied by the sample provider rather than from assay-based typing. A freely available public database, intended as a resource for researchers studying the immune response to SARS-CoV-2, is where the repertoires were released. What the authors observed across the whole study: Clinical and demographic metadata were provided uncurated, with the amount varying by source and participant.

A note on this clone: This receptor's antigen is unknown. No base qualities exist here, and no much larger clone lies one base off it.

Each collaborating institution followed its own protocols to collect whole blood in K2EDTA tubes. For TCRbeta analysis, collaborator samples were shipped as frozen whole blood, as isolated PBMCs, or as DNA extracted from either sample type. TCRbeta CDR3 regions were amplified from genomic DNA by means of the immunoSEQ Assay, a bias-controlled multiplex PCR. As for how the authors treated the data: The number of nucleated cells in each sample was estimated by amplification of reference gene primers within the assay. To quantify the absolute abundance of each unique TCRbeta CDR3 rearrangement, sequence reads were collapsed and filtered. Productive Simpson clonality was computed per sample as the square root of Simpson's diversity index over productive rearrangements. As stored in TCRdb, this immuneACCESS dataset retains in-frame rearrangements with V and J assigned. A fraction of the clones does not appear; measured against another copy, unresolved V genes explain less than half of the discrepancy, and the remainder lacks a known reason. The V and J calls and clone size were taken over from that table, and D and trimming were inferred from the DNA. Present in this sample are over 300,000 clones, 90% of which were seen just once. 6.5% to 7% of the sample goes to the ten largest clones.

The germline V and J ends show losses of 6 bases and 1 base respectively, and no gene match explains 6 bases of the junction. The cysteine opens and the phenylalanine closes a CDR3 of 15 amino acids. The kept DNA is CDR3 alone, 45 bases in frame from the first base. Per the germline V gene, MNHEY is the CDR1 and SVGAGI is the CDR2. The receptor was isolated from a man in his late teens or twenties with active or convalescent COVID-19. In this chain, TRBV6-5 is recombined with TRBJ2-1, and 7 junctional nucleotides match TRBD1. The material sequenced was peripheral blood. DNA sequence: TGTGCCAGCAGACCGGACAGGTCTTCCTACAATGAGCAGTTCTTC. The translation is CASRPDRSSYNEQFF.